The source of this T cell receptor beta chain is a study of long-term antiretroviral therapy in people with HIV. Participants living with HIV all received treatment in the United States. Concerning this clone itself: Its antigen is not known.

This was the immunoSEQ v3.0 assay at survey level. Libraries were prepared by immunoSEQ multiplex PCR; TCRdb keeps only in-frame clonotypes and omits some of them. The table shows about 27,000 clones, with roughly 82% occurring only once. Study observations and caveats: Sampling of blood ran from the mid-2000s to the late 2010s, and older ART regimens were possibly in use.

Trimming cost V 5 bases and J 7 bases, with 12 bases left between them. CDR1 and CDR2 from the germline V gene are SNHLY and FYNNEI. The CDR3 totals 12 residues. The rearrangement uses TRBV2 and TRBJ2-7; D remains unclear. The starting material was unsorted PBMCs, obtained 0.8 years before starting antiretroviral therapy. The origin of this receptor is a man between 18 and 29 years old with HIV. CDR3 sequence (DNA): TGTGCCAGCAGTTGGGAAAGAGAGGAGCAGTACTTC. This sequence encodes CASSWEREEQYF.